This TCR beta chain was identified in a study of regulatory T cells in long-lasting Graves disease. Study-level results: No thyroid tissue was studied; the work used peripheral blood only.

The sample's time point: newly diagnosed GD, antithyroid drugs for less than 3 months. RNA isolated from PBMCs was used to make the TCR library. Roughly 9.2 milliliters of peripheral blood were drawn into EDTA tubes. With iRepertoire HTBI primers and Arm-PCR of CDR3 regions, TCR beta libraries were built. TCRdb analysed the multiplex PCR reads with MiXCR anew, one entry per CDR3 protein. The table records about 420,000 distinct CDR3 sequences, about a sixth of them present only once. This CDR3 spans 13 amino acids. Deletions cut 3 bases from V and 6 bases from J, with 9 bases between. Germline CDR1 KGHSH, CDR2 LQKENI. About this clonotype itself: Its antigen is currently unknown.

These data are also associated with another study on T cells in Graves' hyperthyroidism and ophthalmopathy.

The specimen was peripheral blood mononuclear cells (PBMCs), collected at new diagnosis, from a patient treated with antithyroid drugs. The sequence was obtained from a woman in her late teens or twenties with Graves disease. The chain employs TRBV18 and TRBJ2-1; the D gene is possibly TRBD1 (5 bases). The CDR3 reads CASSPVGVNEQFF. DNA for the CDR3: TGTGCCAGCTCACCGGTAGGGGTCAATGAGCAGTTCTTC.